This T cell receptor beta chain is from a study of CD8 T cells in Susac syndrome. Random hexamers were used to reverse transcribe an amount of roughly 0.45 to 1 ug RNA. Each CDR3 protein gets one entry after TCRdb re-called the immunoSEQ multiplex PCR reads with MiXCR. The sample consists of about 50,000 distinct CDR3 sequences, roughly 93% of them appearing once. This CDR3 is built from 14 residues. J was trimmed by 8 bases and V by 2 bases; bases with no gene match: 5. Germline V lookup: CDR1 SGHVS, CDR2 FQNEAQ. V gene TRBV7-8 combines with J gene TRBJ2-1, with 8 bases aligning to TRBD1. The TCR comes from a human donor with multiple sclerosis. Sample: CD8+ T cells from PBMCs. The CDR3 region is CASSLTQGADEQFF. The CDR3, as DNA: TGTGCCAGCAGCTTAACCCAGGGGGCGGATGAGCAGTTCTTC.